Each of the 31 T cell receptor beta chains below was sequenced from the same sample in a study of CD8+CD57+ T cells in acquired aplastic anemia (dated by TCRdb to 2017 to 2018). The patients picked for sequencing were ones in whom flow cytometry had shown an expansion of CD8+CD57+ cells. TCRdb lists the instrument as Illumina HiSeq 2000. Genomic DNA was used as template for profiling of TCR beta VDJ combinations and CDR3 sequences. The public reads were reprocessed in TCRdb via fastp at Q25 and MiXCR, keeping in-frame beta chains. Each CDR3 protein appears once, grouped with its most common genes and DNA. The sample table records approximately 160,000 distinct CDR3 sequences; around 47% of these occur just once. The top ten hold 3.2% of the sample. Sequencing was done on a sample of sorted CD4+, CD8+, or CD8+CD57+ T cells (not recorded which) from PBMCs. The source of these receptors is a human donor with aplastic anemia.

This chain links TRBV9 with TRBJ2-5; 10 bases map to TRBD2. The CDR3 is 14 amino acids. V shed 3 bases, J shed 3 bases, and the junction held 2 bases outside the gene matches. Germline V gives CDR1 SGDLS, CDR2 YYNGEE. CDR3 sequence (DNA): TGTGCCAGCAGCGGAAGCGGGAGGGAAGAGACCCAGTACTTC. The encoded protein is CASSGSGREETQYF. The variable domain in full, with the rest retrieved from reference TRBV9 and TRBJ2-5, is DSGVTQTPKHLITATGQRVTLRCSPRSGDLSVYWYQQSLDQGLQFLIQYYNGEERAKGNILERFSAQQFPDLHSELNLSSLELGDSALYFCASSGSGREETQYFGPGTRLLVL.

The chain is built from TRBV10-3 and TRBJ2-3; D is ambiguous. The CDR3 covers 15 residues. V lost 2 bases and J 2 bases, leaving 11 bases between the germline ends. Germline CDR1 and CDR2: ENHRY and SYGVKD. This chain's CDR3 is CAISEDGLNTDTQYF. CDR3 bases: TGTGCCATCAGTGAGGACGGATTGAACACAGATACGCAGTATTTT.

The rearrangement links TRBV18 to TRBJ1-2; D is ambiguous. Trimming pared 0 bases from V and 0 bases from J, leaving 8 bases between. Germline V gives CDR1 KGHSH, CDR2 LQKENI. The CDR3 is 15 amino acids. CDR3: CASSPPSAPNYGYTF. The CDR3 coding sequence is TGTGCCAGCTCACCACCCTCGGCACCTAACTATGGCTACACCTTC.

This clonotype has just one count. The chain uses TRBV5-1 and TRBJ1-2; the D gene is possibly TRBD1 (5 bases). Germline V gives CDR1 SGHRS, CDR2 YFSETQ. Trimming shortened V by 4 bases and J by 3 bases, and 19 bases separated the two germline ends. CDR3 length equals 16 residues. The CDR3: CASSLRTTGGDYGYTF. The DNA for the CDR3 is TGCGCCAGCAGCCTAAGAACCACCGGGGGAGACTATGGCTACACCTTC.

By share, this clonotype counts as medium-sized (0.01 to 0.1%). This chain uses TRBV24-1 with TRBJ2-2; 9 bases are shared with TRBD2. Germline V gives CDR1 KGHDR, CDR2 SFDVKD. V shed 3 bases, J shed 1 base, and the junction held 5 bases outside the gene matches. CDR3 size: 17 residues. The CDR3 reads CATSDPRLAENTGELFF. The CDR3 coding sequence is TGTGCCACCAGTGATCCAAGACTAGCGGAGAACACCGGGGAGCTGTTTTTT.

This clonotype was counted a few times. The rearrangement links TRBV14 to TRBJ2-1; tentatively, D is TRBD2 (6 bases). Deletions cut 1 base from V and 3 bases from J, with 10 bases between. There are 15 residues in the CDR3. The germline V gene has CDR1 SGHDN and CDR2 FVKESK. CDR3 sequence reads: CASSQVFGGYNEQFF. The CDR3 bases are TGTGCCAGCAGCCAAGTATTCGGGGGCTACAATGAGCAGTTCTTC. Full variable domain (missing parts from reference TRBV14 and TRBJ2-1): EAGVTQFPSHSVIEKGQTVTLRCDPISGHDNLYWYRRVMGKEIKFLLHFVKESKQDESGMPNNRFLAERTGGTYSTLKVQPAELEDSGVYFCASSQVFGGYNEQFFGPGTRLTVL.

The chain carries TRBV12-3 or TRBV12-4 and TRBJ2-7; 12 nucleotides agree with TRBD2. The CDR3 covers 15 residues. V lost 5 bases to trimming and J lost 4 bases; unmatched junction nucleotides: 6. The CDR3 loop is CASSPLAGGPYEQYV. The CDR3 nucleotides are TGTGCCAGCAGTCCTCTAGCGGGAGGGCCTTACGAGCAGTACGTC.

The sample holds a few counts of this clonotype. The chain joins TRBV2 to TRBJ2-5, with D possibly matching TRBD1 (5 bases). From germline, CDR1 is SNHLY and CDR2 FYNNEI. The CDR3 contains 13 residues. Trimming stripped 4 bases from V and 5 bases from J, with 11 bases between. In nucleotides, the CDR3 is TGTGCCAGCAGTGTTCCAGCAGGGGAGACCCAGTACTTC. It translates to CASSVPAGETQYF.

The V call is TRBV25-1, the J call TRBJ2-7, with TRBD2 matching over 9 bases. Germline V CDR1 and CDR2: MGHDK, SYGVNS. The CDR3 spans 15 residues. V dropped 4 bases and J dropped 5; count of bases not matched to a gene: 9. In DNA form, the CDR3 reads TGTGCCAGCAGTGGGTTAGGGACTAGCTACAACGAGCAGTACGTC. Translated: CASSGLGTSYNEQYV.

This clonotype was picked up a small number of times. The chain uses TRBV30 and TRBJ2-3; D is unresolved. In germline, CDR1 is GTSNPN, CDR2 SVGIG (reference sequence). Deletions cut 1 base from V and 6 bases from J, with 8 bases between. The CDR3 totals 12 residues. The CDR3 nucleotides read TGTGCCTGGAGTGCACAGACGGATACGCAGTATTTT. Translating it yields CAWSAQTDTQYF. The whole variable domain, remainder taken from reference TRBV30 and TRBJ2-3, is SQTIHQWPATLVQPVGSPLSLECTVEGTSNPNLYWYRQAAGRGLQLLFYSVGIGQISSEVPQNLSASRPQDRQFILSSKKLLLSDSGFYLCAWSAQTDTQYFGPGTRLTVL.

As concerns this clonotype: This may arise from a read error, as a much more abundant clone is one base away. The rearrangement links TRBV12-5 to TRBJ2-5; 9 nucleotides line up with TRBD2. CDR3 length equals 15 residues. CDR1 and CDR2 from the germline V gene are LGHNT and FRNRAP. The CDR3 DNA reads as TGTGCTAGTGGTTTGGGACTAGCGGATAAAGAGACCCGGTACTTC. Protein sequence: CASGLGLADKETRYF.

This chain connects TRBV10-3 to TRBJ1-3; D possibly corresponds to TRBD1 (5 bases). V was cut by 5 bases and J by 2 bases, with 16 bases left in between. CDR1 is ENHRY and CDR2 is SYGVKD in the germline V gene. The CDR3 has 16 amino acids. DNA for the CDR3: TGTGCCATCAGTTACTCGCGACAGAGACCTGGAAACACCATATATTTT. Its protein is CAISYSRQRPGNTIYF.

Of note for this clonotype: A read error is likely, as this CDR3 ends without the conserved phenylalanine or tryptophan. Because the CDR3's place on the DNA is in doubt, the DNA is left out and the CDR3 is given as listed by TCRdb. This chain uses TRBV19 with TRBJ1-5. The CDR3 numbers 8 amino acids, ends counted. Germline CDR1 is LNHDA and CDR2 is SQIVND (reference sequence). The CDR3 loop reads CASTMTGL.

This clonotype was observed many times. J is TRBJ1-1 and V is TRBV5-1; maybe TRBD1 (5 bases). CDR1 and CDR2 (germline): SGHRS, YFSETQ. This CDR3 region has 12 residues. V was trimmed by 4 bases and J by 4 bases, leaving 8 bases between them. The CDR3 loop reads CASSPGGTEAFF. CDR3 nucleotides: TGCGCCAGCAGCCCGGGGGGCACTGAAGCTTTCTTT.

The chain is built from TRBV3-1 and TRBJ1-1, with 9 bases lining up with TRBD1. Germline V gene data show CDR1 as LGHDT and CDR2 as YNNKEL (reference sequence). V trimming: 0 bases; J trimming: 1 base; junction bases outside the gene matches: 3. The CDR3 totals 16 residues. The CDR3 bases are TGTGCCAGCAGCCAAGAAGGGACAGGGCAGAACACTGAAGCTTTCTTT. The encoded protein is CASSQEGTGQNTEAFF.

The chain employs TRBV2 and TRBJ1-1; the D is unclear. The V end lost 5 bases, the J end lost 3 bases, and 7 bases lay between the germline ends. The CDR3 is 12 residues long. Germline V gives CDR1 SNHLY, CDR2 FYNNEI. The CDR3 DNA reads TGTGCCAGCAGTTACCGGGACACTGAAGCTTTCTTT. This gives the protein CASSYRDTEAFF.

The genes are TRBV19 and TRBJ2-3; 11 positions match TRBD1. CDR1 and CDR2 (germline): LNHDA, SQIVND (reference sequence). The CDR3 is made up of 18 amino acids. The junction had 14 bases not matched to a gene; V was cut back by 5 bases and J by 4 bases. In DNA form, the CDR3 reads TGTGCCAGTAGTGGGACAGGGGGGATAGCGGGACAGTCAGATACGCAGTATTTT. Translation gives CASSGTGGIAGQSDTQYF.

This clonotype was seen more than once but under ten times. This chain joins TRBV20-1 and TRBJ2-7; TRBD2 agrees at 10 bases. The germline V gene has CDR1 DFQATT and CDR2 SNEGSKA (reference sequence). This CDR3 region has 13 residues. Trimming cost V 2 bases and J 2 bases; bases outside gene matches: 0. CDR3 amino acids: CSARSGGAYEQYF. In DNA, the CDR3 is TGCAGTGCTAGAAGCGGGGGGGCCTACGAGCAGTACTTC.

The V gene is TRBV12-3 or TRBV12-4, the J gene TRBJ1-2; 11 nucleotides match TRBD1. Trimming removed 5 bases from V and 8 bases from J; junction bases left unmatched: 4. The CDR3 is made up of 13 amino acids. The CDR3 spells CASSRRTGGGYTF. CDR3 bases: TGTGCCAGCAGTCGACGGACAGGGGGCGGCTACACCTTC.

Comments on this clonotype: Since a much larger clone is just one base distant, this may be a read error. The V and J genes are TRBV25-1 and TRBJ2-1; possible D gene TRBD1, 7 bases. The CDR3 spans 16 residues. Deletions cut 6 bases from V and 6 bases from J, with 21 bases between. Germline V gives CDR1 MGHDK, CDR2 SYGVNS. This CDR3 is CASSVGPSRGANEQFF. CDR3 coding DNA: TGTGCCAGCAGCGTAGGACCCAGCAGGGGGGCCAATGAGCAGTTCTTC.

V usage is TRBV10-3 and J usage is TRBJ2-7; 8 bases are shared with TRBD1. Germline values: CDR1 ENHRY, CDR2 SYGVKD. The CDR3 spans 17 residues. J lost 7 bases, V lost 6 bases, and 20 bases had no gene match. As DNA, the CDR3 is TGTGCCATCAGCGGTGGGGCTGGGGGGCAGGGGGCGCTTGAGCAGTACTTC. Its protein is CAISGGAGGQGALEQYF.

This clonotype has more than one count but fewer than ten. V is TRBV7-2 and J is TRBJ2-3, with TRBD1 identical over 9 bases. From germline, CDR1 is SGHTA and CDR2 FQGNSA. V shed 5 bases, J shed 3 bases, and the junction held 3 bases outside the gene matches. The CDR3 has 14 residues. CDR3 amino acids: CASSRDRATDTQYF. CDR3 DNA: TGTGCCAGCAGCCGGGACAGGGCGACAGATACGCAGTATTTT.

This chain connects TRBV12-3 or TRBV12-4 to TRBJ2-7; no firm D call. The J call may be wrong; the DNA end is better matched by TRBJ2-1. The CDR3 extends over 13 amino acids. CDR3 in DNA: TGTGCCAGCAGTTTAAAGCGTAGCAATGAGCAGTTCTTC. Protein sequence: CASSLKRSNEQFF.

V gene TRBV20-1 combines with J gene TRBJ1-1; 7 bases align to TRBD1. The length of the CDR3 is 13 residues. V shed 6 bases, J shed 2 bases, and the junction held 6 bases outside the gene matches. Per the germline V gene, CDR1 is DFQATT and CDR2 is SNEGSKA (reference sequence). The CDR3 nucleotides are TGCAGTGCAAGTAAAGGGGGCAACACTGAAGCTTTCTTT. It codes for CSASKGGNTEAFF.

This clonotype has only a few counts. This chain connects TRBV29-1 to TRBJ1-2; D not certain. Trimming took 5 bases from V and 4 from J, leaving 23 bases between them. Germline values: CDR1 SQVTM, CDR2 ANQGSEA. The CDR3 sequence is 16 residues long. The CDR3 here is CSVLVPKGLRFYGYTF. The CDR3 DNA follows: TGCAGCGTTCTTGTGCCTAAGGGCCTTCGCTTCTATGGCTACACCTTC.

A word on this clonotype: Just one base apart from a much larger clone, this may be a read error. The V call is TRBV5-1, the J call TRBJ2-5; possibly TRBD1 for D (6 bases). There are 18 residues in the CDR3. CDR1 is SGHRS, CDR2 YFSETQ, per germline. In DNA form, the CDR3 reads TGCGCCAGCAGCTCTGGACAGTTGAGGGGTTCGTACCAAGAGATCCAGTACTTC. Residues: CASSSGQLRGSYQEIQYF.

Concerning this clonotype: One end of the junction is discordant with germline, which a read error may explain. The chain couples TRBV27 to TRBJ1-1, with 12 bases fitting TRBD1. Germline CDR1 MNHEY, CDR2 SMNVEV (reference sequence). This CDR3 region has 16 residues. The CDR3 loop reads CAGRPGQGALGTEAFF. In nucleotides, the CDR3 is TGTGCCGGCAGACCGGGACAGGGGGCGCTGGGGACTGAAGCTTTCTTT.

The table lists this clonotype with a few counts. The chain recombines TRBV6-5 with TRBJ2-1; D possibly corresponds to TRBD1 (5 bases). V gave up 5 bases and J gave up 4 bases, with 12 bases separating them. From germline, CDR1 is MNHEY and CDR2 SVGAGI. The CDR3 loop spans 14 amino acids. This CDR3 reads CASSRGHIYNEQFF. The CDR3 DNA is TGTGCCAGCAGTAGAGGACATATTTACAATGAGCAGTTCTTC.

This clonotype appeared many times. The junction does not match germline at one end; this may be a read error. The chain uses TRBV6-1 and TRBJ1-6; D remains ambiguous. The CDR3 contains 15 residues. CDR1 is MNHNS, CDR2 SASEGT, per germline. This CDR3 is CASSQATAPNSPLHF. The CDR3 DNA is TGTGCCAGCAGTCAAGCGACCGCGCCGAATTCACCCCTCCACTTT.

V gene TRBV10-3 combines with J gene TRBJ2-3; D is uncertain. Germline-derived CDR1 and CDR2 are ENHRY and SYGVKD. V was pared by 0 bases and J by 5 bases, with 6 bases between. The CDR3 has 13 amino acids. CDR3 sequence (DNA): TGTGCCATCAGTGAGTCAAACAGAGATACGCAGTATTTT. Translation gives CAISESNRDTQYF.

Points on this clonotype: A much larger clone is a single base away; this may be a read error. The conserved phenylalanine or tryptophan is not found at the CDR3 terminus, so this likely reflects a read error. The chain uses TRBV5-1 and TRBJ2-5; D ambiguous. Germline V gene sequence: CDR1 SGHRS, CDR2 YFSETQ. The ends were cut back, 2 bases at V and 1 base at J, with 12 bases in the middle. The CDR3 sequence is 15 residues long. The CDR3 DNA is TGCGCCAGCAGCTTCACACCTAACCTCCAAGAGACCCAGTACCTC. Protein product: CASSFTPNLQETQYL.